These 26 T cell receptor beta chains originate from one sample sequenced in a study of CD8 T cells in ankylosing spondylitis. TCRdb reanalysed the 5' RACE reads using MiXCR and keeps one entry per CDR3 protein. The sample shows tens of thousands of distinct CDR3 sequences, approximately 5% of them seen only once. The sample was blood, either unsorted or a sorted T cell fraction (not recorded which). Receptor source: a male donor with ankylosing spondylitis or in good health (not recorded which).

The sample holds many counts of this clonotype. The CDR3 spells CSARYLAQETQYF. Here the CDR3 DNA reads TGCAGTGCTAGGTATCTAGCGCAAGAGACCCAGTACTTC. The rearrangement uses TRBV20-1 and TRBJ2-5, with D maybe TRBD2 (6 bases). The CDR3 extends over 13 amino acids. Trimming took 3 bases from V and 2 from J, leaving 10 bases between them. Germline CDR1 and CDR2: DFQATT and SNEGSKA (reference sequence).

At least ten counts were recorded for this clonotype. CDR3 sequence reads: CSAPREAAYEQYF. In DNA, the CDR3 is TGCAGTGCTCCGCGGGAGGCGGCCTACGAGCAGTACTTC. The rearrangement uses TRBV20-1 and TRBJ2-7; 8 positions agree with TRBD2. The CDR3 runs 13 residues. Per the germline V gene, CDR1 is DFQATT and CDR2 is SNEGSKA (reference sequence). Trimming removed 5 bases from V and 2 bases from J; junction bases left unmatched: 5.

This clonotype has at least ten counts. J is TRBJ1-5 and V is TRBV12-3 or TRBV12-4; 7 bases agree with TRBD1. Trimming took 3 bases from V and 6 from J; bases not matched to a gene: 5. The CDR3 runs 14 residues. This CDR3 is CASSFGQVGQPQHF. The CDR3, as DNA: TGTGCCAGCAGTTTCGGACAGGTGGGTCAGCCCCAGCATTTT.

This clonotype was recorded many times. V usage is TRBV10-2 and J usage is TRBJ2-5, with a tentative D call TRBD1 (6 bases). V lost 2 bases and J 5 bases, leaving 15 bases between the germline ends. The CDR3 is made up of 15 amino acids. CDR1 and CDR2 (germline): WSHSY, SAAADI. This CDR3 reads CASSEVRGEDETQYF. CDR3 bases: TGCGCCAGCAGTGAGGTCAGGGGCGAAGATGAGACCCAGTACTTC.

This clonotype has a count of ten or more. The J gene is TRBJ2-5, the V gene TRBV5-1, with 7 nucleotides matching TRBD1. Germline V gene data show CDR1 as SGHRS and CDR2 as YFSETQ. With V trimmed by 4 bases and J by 0 bases, 3 bases remained unmatched. This CDR3 has 14 amino acids. The CDR3 DNA sequence: TGCGCCAGCAGCCACACAGGGGACCAAGAGACCCAGTACTTC. Its translation is CASSHTGDQETQYF.

At least ten counts were recorded for this clonotype. V is TRBV5-1 and J is TRBJ2-1, with D unclear. The CDR3 contains 11 residues. Per the germline V gene, CDR1 is SGHRS and CDR2 is YFSETQ. V was cut by 0 bases and J by 9 bases, with 4 bases left in between. Here the CDR3 reads CASSLVVEQFF. Here the CDR3 DNA reads TGCGCCAGCAGCTTGGTTGTTGAGCAGTTCTTC.

This clonotype occurred a few times. The V and J genes are TRBV11-2 and TRBJ1-5; D gene unclear. Germline V CDR1 and CDR2: SGHAT, FQNNGV. The CDR3 covers 14 residues. V lost 4 bases to trimming and J lost 0 bases, with 7 bases between them. The CDR3 nucleotides read TGTGCCAGCAGCTCGGGATCTAGCAATCAGCCCCAGCATTTT. It encodes CASSSGSSNQPQHF.

This clonotype was seen ten or more times. The chain employs TRBV20-1 and TRBJ2-5, with D possibly matching TRBD1 (6 bases). CDR3 length: 13 residues. Trimming cost V 3 bases and J 5 bases, with 13 bases left between them. CDR1 and CDR2 from the germline V gene are DFQATT and SNEGSKA (reference sequence). The DNA of the CDR3 is TGCAGTGCTAGGACGACAGGTCGGGAGACCCAGTACTTC. Its protein product is CSARTTGRETQYF.

This clonotype was detected ten times or more. CDR3 loop: CASSSTYPEAFF. The CDR3 DNA is TGTGCCAGCAGCTCGACGTACCCTGAAGCTTTCTTT. J is TRBJ1-1 and V is TRBV7-9; D is unclear. Trimming shortened V by 4 bases and J by 6 bases, and 9 bases separated the two germline ends. The germline CDR1 and CDR2 sequences are SEHNR and FQNEAQ (reference sequence). This CDR3 has 12 residues. Full variable domain (rest looked up from reference TRBV7-9 and TRBJ1-1): DTGVSQNPRHKITKRGQNVTFRCDPISEHNRLYWYRQTLGQGPEFLTYFQNEAQLEKSRLLSDRFSAERPKGSFSTLEIQRTEQGDSAMYLCASSSTYPEAFFGQGTRLTVV.

This clonotype was seen ten or more times. This chain links TRBV12-3 or TRBV12-4 with TRBJ1-5; 7 nucleotides align to TRBD1. V gave up 5 bases and J gave up 6 bases; unmatched junction bases: 4. The CDR3 spans 13 residues. The CDR3 sequence: CASSDRDSQPQHF. The CDR3 nucleotides are TGTGCCAGCAGTGACAGGGATTCTCAGCCCCAGCATTTT.

This clonotype has at least ten counts. The rearrangement links TRBV10-3 to TRBJ2-1, with 11 nucleotides matching TRBD1. After removal of 1 base from V and 5 bases from J, the junction contained 7 bases not matched to a gene. The CDR3 runs to 17 residues. Per germline, CDR1 ENHRY and CDR2 SYGVKD. CDR3 residues: CAISEFSGTGGNNEQFF. The CDR3 coding sequence is TGTGCCATCAGTGAGTTTTCCGGGACAGGGGGTAACAATGAGCAGTTCTTC.

This clonotype showed up many times. The chain uses TRBV5-1 and TRBJ1-1, with D uncertain. Trimming removed 0 bases from V and 4 bases from J, with 16 bases in between. In germline, CDR1 is SGHRS, CDR2 YFSETQ. The CDR3 is 16 amino acids. The CDR3 is CASSLAPGHEGTEAFF. The CDR3, as DNA: TGCGCCAGCAGCTTGGCCCCAGGCCACGAGGGCACTGAAGCTTTCTTT.

At least ten counts were recorded for this clonotype. This chain joins TRBV9 and TRBJ1-1; D gene ambiguous. Germline loops: CDR1 SGDLS, CDR2 YYNGEE. Between the trimmed V and J ends, which lost 0 bases and 3 bases, there was a span of 6 bases. This CDR3 is 13 amino acids long. CDR3 residues: CASSVGPDTEAFF. For the CDR3, the DNA is TGTGCCAGCAGCGTAGGTCCAGACACTGAAGCTTTCTTT.

This clonotype was seen ten or more times. The genes are TRBV12-3 or TRBV12-4 and TRBJ1-1; 7 bases map to TRBD1. The CDR3 has 19 residues. With V trimmed by 6 bases and J by 8 bases, 27 bases remained unmatched. The CDR3 reads CASSDRDSTSFPAPGEAFF. In DNA form, the CDR3 reads TGTGCCAGCAGCGACCGGGACAGCACCTCTTTCCCCGCCCCGGGGGAAGCTTTCTTT.

Only a few counts were recorded for this clonotype. V and J are TRBV7-2 and TRBJ2-4; possible D gene TRBD2, 5 bases. CDR1 is SGHTA, CDR2 FQGNSA, per germline. The CDR3 has 14 residues. V lost 5 bases and J 6 bases, leaving 14 bases between the germline ends. The CDR3 sequence: CASSPAGIVNIQYF. CDR3 nucleotides: TGTGCCAGCAGCCCCGCCGGGATAGTAAACATTCAGTACTTC.

This clonotype was observed many times. V gene TRBV6-5 combines with J gene TRBJ2-5, with D possibly being TRBD1 or TRBD2 (5 bases each). V lost 2 bases, J lost 2 bases, and 15 bases lay in between. This CDR3 is 16 amino acids long. CDR1 is MNHEY and CDR2 is SVGAGI in the germline V gene. CDR3 sequence (DNA): TGTGCCAGCAGTTACGCGTTAGGGGACGGGCAAGAGACCCAGTACTTC. As protein: CASSYALGDGQETQYF.

The rearrangement uses TRBV5-1 and TRBJ2-1, with D tentatively TRBD1 (5 bases). Deletions cut 5 bases from V and 5 bases from J, with 8 bases between. Germline CDR1 and CDR2: SGHRS and YFSETQ. The CDR3 totals 12 residues. The CDR3 nucleotides read TGCGCCAGCAGGGACAAGAACAATGAGCAGTTCTTC. Its protein is CASRDKNNEQFF. The entire variable domain, with the rest obtained from reference TRBV5-1 and TRBJ2-1, is as follows: KAGVTQTPRYLIKTRGQQVTLSCSPISGHRSVSWYQQTPGQGLQFLFEYFSETQRNKGNFPGRFSGRQFSNSRSEMNVSTLELGDSALYLCASRDKNNEQFFGPGTRLTVL.

In its sample, this clonotype was seen many times. The chain carries TRBV12-3 or TRBV12-4 and TRBJ2-5; D is perhaps TRBD1 or TRBD2 (5 bases each). CDR3 length equals 12 residues. The V end was cut by 8 bases, the J end by 4 bases, with 11 bases between. The CDR3 loop reads CASGTARETQYF. The CDR3 DNA is TGTGCCAGCGGGACGGCCAGAGAGACCCAGTACTTC.

This clonotype was seen ten or more times. The genes are TRBV28 and TRBJ2-2, with D perhaps TRBD1 or TRBD2 (6 bases each). The CDR3 is 14 residues long. Trimming pared 10 bases from V and 1 base from J, leaving 13 bases between. Germline CDR1 is MDHEN and CDR2 is SYDVKM. The CDR3 loop is CATFRGRNTGELFF. CDR3 nucleotides: TGTGCCACCTTCCGGGGGCGGAACACCGGGGAGCTGTTTTTT.

This clonotype was seen at least ten times. V usage is TRBV3-1 and J usage is TRBJ1-6, with 11 bases fitting TRBD1. The CDR3 totals 13 residues. J was trimmed by 10 bases and V by 8 bases; bases with no gene match: 4. Germline-derived CDR1 and CDR2 are LGHDT and YNNKEL (reference sequence). The CDR3 sequence: CASRTGGISPLHF. CDR3 coding DNA: TGTGCCAGCCGGACAGGGGGCATCTCACCCCTCCACTTT.

This clonotype has ten or more counts. The chain joins TRBV12-3 or TRBV12-4 to TRBJ2-7; a possible D gene is TRBD2 (5 bases). The CDR3 is 13 amino acids. V shed 1 base and J shed 2 bases, with 6 bases lying between them. For the CDR3, the DNA is TGTGCCAGCAGTTTAGGAGGGCCCTACGAGCAGTACTTC. It specifies CASSLGGPYEQYF.

This clonotype has a count of ten or more. The chain couples TRBV28 to TRBJ2-2; 12 nucleotides align to TRBD2. The V and J ends lost 3 bases and 0 bases, in that order; junction bases with no gene match: 8. This CDR3 is 19 amino acids long. Looked up from germline, CDR1 is MDHEN and CDR2 is SYDVKM. The CDR3 is CASSFLPSSGGANTGELFF. Here the CDR3 DNA reads TGTGCCAGCAGTTTTCTCCCCTCTAGCGGGGGGGCGAACACCGGGGAGCTGTTTTTT.

In this sample, this clonotype turned up many times. The chain combines TRBV7-2 with TRBJ2-5, with unresolved D. This CDR3 is 13 amino acids long. V was cut by 2 bases and J by 8 bases, with 12 bases left in between. Germline CDR1 SGHTA, CDR2 FQGNSA. The DNA of the CDR3 is TGTGCCAGCAGCTTACTGGAAGGACGCACCCAGTACTTC. Amino acids: CASSLLEGRTQYF.

This clonotype was detected many times. In DNA, the CDR3 is TGTGCCAGCTCACCATCCGCAGATGAAGCTTTCTTT. This gives the protein CASSPSADEAFF. The chain couples TRBV18 to TRBJ1-1, with unresolved D. Trimming cost V 2 bases and J 7 bases, with 8 bases left between them. The germline V gene encodes CDR1 KGHSH and CDR2 LQKENI. The CDR3 sequence is 12 residues long.

This clonotype was counted many times. The V and J genes are TRBV13 and TRBJ1-1; D is uncertain. Deletions cut 1 base from V and 1 base from J, with 10 bases between. The germline CDR1 and CDR2 sequences are PRHDT and FYEKMQ (reference sequence). CDR3 length equals 15 residues. The CDR3: CASSLVRQENTEAFF. The CDR3 DNA reads TGTGCCAGCAGCTTAGTTCGGCAAGAGAACACTGAAGCTTTCTTT.

This clonotype was counted many times. The chain uses TRBV13 and TRBJ2-7; 8 nucleotides agree with TRBD1. Germline V lookup: CDR1 PRHDT, CDR2 FYEKMQ (reference sequence). The CDR3 consists of 16 residues. The junction had 11 bases not matched to a gene; V was cut back by 5 bases and J by 2 bases. As DNA, the CDR3 is TGTGCCAGCAGCCTTAGGACAGGGTTTAATACCTACGAGCAGTACTTC. Its protein is CASSLRTGFNTYEQYF.